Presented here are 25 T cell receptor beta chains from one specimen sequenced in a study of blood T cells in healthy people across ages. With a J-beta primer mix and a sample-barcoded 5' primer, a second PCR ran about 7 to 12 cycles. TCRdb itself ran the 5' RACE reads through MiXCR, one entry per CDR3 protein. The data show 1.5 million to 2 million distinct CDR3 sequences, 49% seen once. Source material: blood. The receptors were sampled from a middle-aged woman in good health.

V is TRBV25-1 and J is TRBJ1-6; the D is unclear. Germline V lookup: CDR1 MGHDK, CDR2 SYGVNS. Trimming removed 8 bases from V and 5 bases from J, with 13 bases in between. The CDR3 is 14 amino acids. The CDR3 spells CASHMGVNNSPLHF. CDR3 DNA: TGTGCCAGCCACATGGGAGTAAATAATTCACCCCTCCACTTT.

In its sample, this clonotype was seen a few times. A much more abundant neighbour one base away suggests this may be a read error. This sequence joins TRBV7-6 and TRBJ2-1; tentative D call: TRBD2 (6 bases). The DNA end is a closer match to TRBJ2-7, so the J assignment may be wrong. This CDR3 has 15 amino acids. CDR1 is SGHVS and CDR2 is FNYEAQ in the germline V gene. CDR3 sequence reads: CASKPGIAAYNEQYF. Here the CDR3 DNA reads TGTGCCAGCAAACCCGGAATAGCGGCCTACAATGAGCAGTACTTC.

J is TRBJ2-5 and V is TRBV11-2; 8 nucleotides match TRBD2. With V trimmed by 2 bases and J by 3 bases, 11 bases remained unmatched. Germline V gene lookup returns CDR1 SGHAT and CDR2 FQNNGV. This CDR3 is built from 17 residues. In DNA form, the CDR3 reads TGTGCCAGCAGCTTATGGTTCGCGGGGGGCGAGGAAGAGACCCAGTACTTC. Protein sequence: CASSLWFAGGEEETQYF.

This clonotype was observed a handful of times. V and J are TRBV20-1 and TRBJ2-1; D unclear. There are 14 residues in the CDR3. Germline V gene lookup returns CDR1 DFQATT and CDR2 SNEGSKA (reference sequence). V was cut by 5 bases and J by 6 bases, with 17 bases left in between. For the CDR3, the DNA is TGCAGTGCTGCTTCGACTCTCGGGTCCAATGAGCAGTTCTTC. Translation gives CSAASTLGSNEQFF.

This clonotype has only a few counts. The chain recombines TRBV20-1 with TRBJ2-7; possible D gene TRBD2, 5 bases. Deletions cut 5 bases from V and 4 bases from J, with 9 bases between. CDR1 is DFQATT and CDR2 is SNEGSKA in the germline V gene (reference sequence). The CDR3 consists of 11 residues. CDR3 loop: CSALGVYEQYF. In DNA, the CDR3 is TGCAGTGCTCTCGGGGTGTACGAGCAGTACTTC.

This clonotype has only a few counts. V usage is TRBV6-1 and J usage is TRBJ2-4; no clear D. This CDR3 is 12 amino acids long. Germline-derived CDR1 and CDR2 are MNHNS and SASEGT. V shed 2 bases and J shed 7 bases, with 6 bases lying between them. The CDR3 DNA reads TGTGCCAGCAGTGAATGGAGTAACATTCAGTACTTC. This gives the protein CASSEWSNIQYF.

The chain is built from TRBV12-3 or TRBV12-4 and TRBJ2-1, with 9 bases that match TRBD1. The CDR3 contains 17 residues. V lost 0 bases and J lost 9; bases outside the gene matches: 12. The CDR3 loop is CASSLAILRDRETEQFF. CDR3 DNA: TGTGCCAGCAGTTTAGCGATCCTCCGGGACAGGGAGACTGAGCAGTTCTTC.

CDR3: CASSYSLDKQFF. In nucleotides, the CDR3 is TGTGCCAGCAGTTACTCGTTAGATAAGCAGTTCTTC. This chain uses TRBV6-6 with TRBJ2-1; no definite D call. Trimming removed 0 bases at V and 11 bases at J, with 8 bases between. The CDR3 contains 12 residues. CDR1 MNHNY and CDR2 SVGAGI come from the germline V gene (reference sequence).

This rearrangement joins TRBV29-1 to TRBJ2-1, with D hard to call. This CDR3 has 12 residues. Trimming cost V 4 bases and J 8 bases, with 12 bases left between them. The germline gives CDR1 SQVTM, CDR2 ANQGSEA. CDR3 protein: CSVVLRYYEQFF. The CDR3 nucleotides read TGCAGCGTTGTCCTAAGGTACTATGAGCAGTTCTTC.

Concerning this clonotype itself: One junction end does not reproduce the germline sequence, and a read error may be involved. The CDR3 nucleotides are TGTGCCTGCAGTTACGATGGGAGTAATTCACCCCTCCACTTT. Translation gives CACSYDGSNSPLHF. This chain connects TRBV6-5 to TRBJ1-6, with unresolved D. The CDR3 loop spans 14 amino acids. CDR1 MNHEY and CDR2 SVGAGI come from the germline V gene.

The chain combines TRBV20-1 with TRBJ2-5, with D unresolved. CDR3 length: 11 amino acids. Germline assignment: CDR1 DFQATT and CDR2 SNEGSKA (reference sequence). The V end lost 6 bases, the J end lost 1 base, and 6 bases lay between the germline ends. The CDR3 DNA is TGCAGTGCCGAGATCCAAGAGACCCAGTACTTC. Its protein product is CSAEIQETQYF.

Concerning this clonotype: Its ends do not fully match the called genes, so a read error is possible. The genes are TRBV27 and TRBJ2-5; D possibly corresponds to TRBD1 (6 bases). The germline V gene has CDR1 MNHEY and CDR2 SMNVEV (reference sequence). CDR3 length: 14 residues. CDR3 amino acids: CTSSLYGGGETQYF. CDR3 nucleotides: TGTACCAGCAGTTTATATGGGGGCGGGGAGACCCAGTACTTC.

CDR3 DNA sequence: TGTGCCAGCAGCCCCTATAGCGGGGGGCTCCAAGAGACCCAGTACTTC. Amino acids: CASSPYSGGLQETQYF. This sequence joins TRBV7-9 and TRBJ2-5, with TRBD2 identical over 10 bases. V was pared by 5 bases and J by 1 base, with 7 bases of the junction left unmatched. Germline CDR1 is SEHNR and CDR2 is FQNEAQ (reference sequence). This CDR3 comprises 16 residues.

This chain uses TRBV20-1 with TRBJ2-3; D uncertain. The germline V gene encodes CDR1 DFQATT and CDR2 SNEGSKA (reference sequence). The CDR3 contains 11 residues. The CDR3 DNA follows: TGCACCGCCTTGTCAGTAAATACGCAGTATTTT. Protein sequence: CTALSVNTQYF.

The CDR3 region has the DNA TGTGCCAGCAGCTTTGATCGGAATGAAAAACTGTTTTTT. Encoded protein: CASSFDRNEKLFF. The chain employs TRBV7-2 and TRBJ1-4; D unclear. The V gene's germline CDR1 is SGHTA and CDR2 FQGNSA. V lost 3 bases, J lost 5 bases, and 7 bases lay in between. The CDR3 has 13 residues.

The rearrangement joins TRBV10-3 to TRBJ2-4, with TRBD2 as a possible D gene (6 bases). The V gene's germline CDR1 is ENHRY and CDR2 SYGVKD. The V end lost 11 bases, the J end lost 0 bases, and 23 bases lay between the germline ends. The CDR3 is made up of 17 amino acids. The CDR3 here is CAVGDSISGIAKNIQYF. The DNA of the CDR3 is TGTGCCGTCGGGGACTCCATATCCGGAATAGCCAAAAACATTCAGTACTTC.

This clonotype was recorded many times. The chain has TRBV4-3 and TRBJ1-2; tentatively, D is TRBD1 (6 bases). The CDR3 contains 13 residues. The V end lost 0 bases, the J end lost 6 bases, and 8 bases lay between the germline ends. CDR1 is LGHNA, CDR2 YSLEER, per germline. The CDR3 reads CASSQDNRDGYTF. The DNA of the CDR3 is TGCGCCAGCAGCCAAGATAACAGGGATGGCTACACCTTC.

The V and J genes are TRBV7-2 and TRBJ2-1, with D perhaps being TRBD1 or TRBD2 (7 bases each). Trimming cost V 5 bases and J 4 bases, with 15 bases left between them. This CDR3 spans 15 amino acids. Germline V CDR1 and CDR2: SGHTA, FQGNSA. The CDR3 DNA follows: TGTGCCAGCAGCCCAGGGGGGGGGCGGTACAATGAGCAGTTCTTC. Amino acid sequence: CASSPGGGRYNEQFF.

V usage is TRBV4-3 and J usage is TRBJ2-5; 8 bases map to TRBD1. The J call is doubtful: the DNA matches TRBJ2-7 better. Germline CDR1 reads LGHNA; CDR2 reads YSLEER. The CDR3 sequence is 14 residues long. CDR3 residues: CASSQETGGCEQYF. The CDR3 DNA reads TGCGCCAGCAGCCAGGAAACAGGGGGATGCGAGCAGTACTTC.

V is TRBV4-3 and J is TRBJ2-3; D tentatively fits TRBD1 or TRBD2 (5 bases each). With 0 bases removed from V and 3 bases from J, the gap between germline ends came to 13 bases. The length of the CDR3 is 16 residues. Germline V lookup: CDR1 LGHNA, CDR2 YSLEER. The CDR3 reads CASSQDGTGRTDTQYF. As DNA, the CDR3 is TGCGCCAGCAGCCAAGATGGGACGGGGAGAACAGATACGCAGTATTTT.

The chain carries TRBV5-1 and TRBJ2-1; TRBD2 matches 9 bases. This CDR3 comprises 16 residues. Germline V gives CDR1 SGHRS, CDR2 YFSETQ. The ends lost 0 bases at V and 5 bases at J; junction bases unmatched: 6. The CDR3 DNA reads TGCGCCAGCAGCTTGGATCGGCTAGCGGGGCACAATGAGCAGTTCTTC. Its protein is CASSLDRLAGHNEQFF.

The CDR3 protein is CASSQDVRTGGTEAFF. As DNA, the CDR3 is TGCGCCAGCAGCCAAGATGTCAGGACAGGGGGAACTGAAGCTTTCTTT. The V call is TRBV4-1, the J call TRBJ1-1; TRBD1 matches 10 bases. This CDR3 region has 16 residues. The germline V gene encodes CDR1 MGHRA and CDR2 YSYEKL. V shed 0 bases and J 5 bases; nucleotides not matched to a gene: 6.

CDR3 protein: CSAHTVPNSPLHF. CDR3 coding DNA: TGCAGTGCCCATACGGTCCCAAATTCACCCCTCCACTTT. The rearrangement uses TRBV20-1 and TRBJ1-6; D gene unclear. In germline, CDR1 is DFQATT, CDR2 SNEGSKA (reference sequence). Trimming pared 6 bases from V and 7 bases from J, leaving 13 bases between. This CDR3 comprises 13 residues.

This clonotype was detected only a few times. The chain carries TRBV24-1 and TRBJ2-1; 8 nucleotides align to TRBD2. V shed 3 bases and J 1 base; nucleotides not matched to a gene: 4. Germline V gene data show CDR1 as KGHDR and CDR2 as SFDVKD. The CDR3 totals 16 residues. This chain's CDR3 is CATSDRLARSYNEQFF. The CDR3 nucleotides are TGTGCCACCAGTGATCGACTAGCGAGATCCTACAATGAGCAGTTCTTC.

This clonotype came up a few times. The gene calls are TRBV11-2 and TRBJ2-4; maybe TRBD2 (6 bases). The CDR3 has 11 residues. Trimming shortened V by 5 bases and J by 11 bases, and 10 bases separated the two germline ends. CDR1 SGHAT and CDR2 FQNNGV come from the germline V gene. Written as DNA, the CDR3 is TGTGCCAGCAGCCCAGGGACTCTTCAGTACTTC. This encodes CASSPGTLQYF.